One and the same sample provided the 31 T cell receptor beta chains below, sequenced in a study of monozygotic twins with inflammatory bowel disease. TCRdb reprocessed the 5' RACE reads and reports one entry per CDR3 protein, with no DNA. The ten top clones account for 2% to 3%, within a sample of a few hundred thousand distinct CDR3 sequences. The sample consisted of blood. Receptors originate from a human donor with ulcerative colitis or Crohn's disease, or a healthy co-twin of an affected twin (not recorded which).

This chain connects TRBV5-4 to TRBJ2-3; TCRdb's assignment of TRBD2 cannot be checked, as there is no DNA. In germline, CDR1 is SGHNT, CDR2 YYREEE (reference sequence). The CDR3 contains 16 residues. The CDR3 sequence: CASSLVGGAGVRTQYF. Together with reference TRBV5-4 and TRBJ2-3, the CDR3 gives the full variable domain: ETGVTQSPTHLIKTRGQQVTLRCSSQSGHNTVSWYQQALGQGPQFIFQYYREEENGRGNFPPRFSGLQFPNYSSELNVNALELDDSALYLCASSLVGGAGVRTQYFGPGTRLTVL.

Here the CDR3 reads CASSKERVGNEQFF. The J gene is TRBJ2-1, the V gene TRBV2; no DNA is available, so the TRBD2 call from TCRdb remains unchecked. Per germline, CDR1 SNHLY and CDR2 FYNNEI. The CDR3 length is 14 residues.

The CDR3 is CASSQHRGNGCTF. The rearrangement uses TRBV14 and TRBJ1-2. Germline CDR1 SGHDN, CDR2 FVKESK. CDR3 length: 13 residues.

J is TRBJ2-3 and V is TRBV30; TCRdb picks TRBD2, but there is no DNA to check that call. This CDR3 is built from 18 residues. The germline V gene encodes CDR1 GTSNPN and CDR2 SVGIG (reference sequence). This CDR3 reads CAWKTPPGLAGLTDTQYF.

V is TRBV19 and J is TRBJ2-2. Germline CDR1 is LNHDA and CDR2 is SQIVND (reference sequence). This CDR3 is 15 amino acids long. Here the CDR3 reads CASSIGLARTGELFF.

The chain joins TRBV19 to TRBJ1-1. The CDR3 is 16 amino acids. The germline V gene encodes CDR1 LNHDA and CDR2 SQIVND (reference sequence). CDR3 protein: CASSIDLAPLNTEAFF.

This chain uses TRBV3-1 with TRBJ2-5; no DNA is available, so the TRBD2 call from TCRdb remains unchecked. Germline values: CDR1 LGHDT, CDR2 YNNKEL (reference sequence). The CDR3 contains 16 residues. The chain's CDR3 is CASSRWDSGERETQYF.

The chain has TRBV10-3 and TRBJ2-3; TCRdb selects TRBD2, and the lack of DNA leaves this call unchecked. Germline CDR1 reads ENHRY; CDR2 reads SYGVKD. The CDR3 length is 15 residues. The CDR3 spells CAISDGSGSVGTQYF.

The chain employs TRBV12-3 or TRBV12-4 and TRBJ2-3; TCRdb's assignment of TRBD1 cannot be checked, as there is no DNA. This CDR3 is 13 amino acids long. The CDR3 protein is CATRWGGTDTQYF.

The CDR3: CATSRDQGGAGGELFF. The J gene is TRBJ2-2, the V gene TRBV15; TCRdb names TRBD1, which stays unverified in the absence of DNA. Per germline, CDR1 LNHNV and CDR2 YYDKDF (reference sequence). CDR3 length: 16 amino acids.

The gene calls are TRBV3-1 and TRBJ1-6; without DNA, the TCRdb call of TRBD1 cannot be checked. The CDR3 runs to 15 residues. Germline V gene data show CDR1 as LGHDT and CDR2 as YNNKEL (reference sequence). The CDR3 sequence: CASSPGGSRNSPLHF. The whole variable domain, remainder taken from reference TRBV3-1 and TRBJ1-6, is DTAVSQTPKYLVTQMGNDKSIKCEQNLGHDTMYWYKQDSKKFLKIMFSYNNKELIINETVPNRFSPKSPDKAHLNLHINSLELGDSAVYFCASSPGGSRNSPLHFGNGTRLTVT.

The CDR3 spells CASRPQSGRITDTQYF. The chain couples TRBV6-2 or TRBV6-3 to TRBJ2-3; TCRdb indicates TRBD2, and absent DNA this call remains unverified. Germline CDR1 MNHEY, CDR2 SVGEGT. The CDR3 runs 16 residues.

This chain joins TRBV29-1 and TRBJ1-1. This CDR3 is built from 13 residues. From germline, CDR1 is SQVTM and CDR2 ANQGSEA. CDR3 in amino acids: CSSRLSLFPEAFF.

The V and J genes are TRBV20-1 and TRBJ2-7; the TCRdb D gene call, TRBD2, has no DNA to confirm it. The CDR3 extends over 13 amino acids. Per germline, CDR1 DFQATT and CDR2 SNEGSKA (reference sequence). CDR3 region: CSVPTSGIDEQYF.

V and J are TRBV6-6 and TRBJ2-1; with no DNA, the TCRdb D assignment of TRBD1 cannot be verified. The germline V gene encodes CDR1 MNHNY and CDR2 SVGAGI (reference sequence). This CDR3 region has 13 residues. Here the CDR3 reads CAAREYSYNEQFF.

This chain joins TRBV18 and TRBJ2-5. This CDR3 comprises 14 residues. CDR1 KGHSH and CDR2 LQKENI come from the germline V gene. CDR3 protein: CASSPPMRSETQYF.

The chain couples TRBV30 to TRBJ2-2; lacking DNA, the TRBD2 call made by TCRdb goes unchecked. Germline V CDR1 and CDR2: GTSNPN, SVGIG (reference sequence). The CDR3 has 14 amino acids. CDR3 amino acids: CASFGSPNTGELFF.

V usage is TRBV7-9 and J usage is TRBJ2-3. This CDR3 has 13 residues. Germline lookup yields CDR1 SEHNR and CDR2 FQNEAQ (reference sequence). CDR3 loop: CASSAKVADTQYF.

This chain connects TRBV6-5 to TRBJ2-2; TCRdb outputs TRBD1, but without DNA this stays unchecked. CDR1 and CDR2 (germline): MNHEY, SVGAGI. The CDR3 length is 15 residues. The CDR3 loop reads CASSYGDSWSGELFF.

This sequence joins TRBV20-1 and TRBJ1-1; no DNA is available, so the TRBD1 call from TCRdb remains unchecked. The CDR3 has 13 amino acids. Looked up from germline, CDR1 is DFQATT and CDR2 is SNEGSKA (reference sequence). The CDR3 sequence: CSAGGDLNTEAFF.

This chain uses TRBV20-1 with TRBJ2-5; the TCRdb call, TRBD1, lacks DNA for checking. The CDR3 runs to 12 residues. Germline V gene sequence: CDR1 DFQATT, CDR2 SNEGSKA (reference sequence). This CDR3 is CSGQGGQETQYF.

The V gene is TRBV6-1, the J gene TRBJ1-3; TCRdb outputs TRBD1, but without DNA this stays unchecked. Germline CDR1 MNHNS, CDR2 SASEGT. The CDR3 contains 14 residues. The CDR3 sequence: CASGQGNSGNTIYF.

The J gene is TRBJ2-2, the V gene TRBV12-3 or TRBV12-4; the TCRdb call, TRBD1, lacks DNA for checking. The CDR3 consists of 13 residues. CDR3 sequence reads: CASSFKGGGELFF.

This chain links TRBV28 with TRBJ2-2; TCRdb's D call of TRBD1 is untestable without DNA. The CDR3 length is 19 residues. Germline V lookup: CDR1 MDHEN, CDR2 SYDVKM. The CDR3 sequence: CASSPRSGTGGADTGELFF.

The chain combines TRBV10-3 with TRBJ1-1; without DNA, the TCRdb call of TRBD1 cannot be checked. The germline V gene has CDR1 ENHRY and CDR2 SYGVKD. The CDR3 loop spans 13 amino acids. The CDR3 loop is CAISATGGTEAFF.

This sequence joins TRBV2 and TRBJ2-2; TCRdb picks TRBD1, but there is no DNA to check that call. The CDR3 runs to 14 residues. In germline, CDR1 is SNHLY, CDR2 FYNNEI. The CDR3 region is CASSGPPKAGELFF.

The CDR3: CASSRRAAADIYNEQFF. The chain carries TRBV7-2 and TRBJ2-1; TCRdb indicates TRBD1, and absent DNA this call remains unverified. There are 17 residues in the CDR3. From germline, CDR1 is SGHTA and CDR2 FQGNSA.

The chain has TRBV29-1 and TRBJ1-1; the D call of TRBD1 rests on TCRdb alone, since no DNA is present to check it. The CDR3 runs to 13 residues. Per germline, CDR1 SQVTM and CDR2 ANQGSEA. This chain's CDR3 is CSVDSWQGSFAFF.

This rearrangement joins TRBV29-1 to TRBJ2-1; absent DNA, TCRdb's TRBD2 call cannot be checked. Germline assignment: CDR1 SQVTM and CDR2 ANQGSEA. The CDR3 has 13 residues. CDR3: CSVRTRLAGGSYF.

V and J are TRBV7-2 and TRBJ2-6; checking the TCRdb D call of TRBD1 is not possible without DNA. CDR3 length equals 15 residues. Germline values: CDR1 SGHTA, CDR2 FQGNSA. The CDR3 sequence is CASSNRATGANVLTF.

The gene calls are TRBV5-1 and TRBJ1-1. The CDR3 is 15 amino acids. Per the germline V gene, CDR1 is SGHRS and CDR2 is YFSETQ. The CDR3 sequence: CASSLAGIDNTEAFF.